The 17 T cell receptor beta chains listed next were all sequenced from one sample in a study of OX40 agonist ivuxolimab in advanced cancers. The method behind the library was the immunoSEQ multiplex PCR assay. TCRdb mirrors the immuneACCESS table, restricted to in-frame sequences. Some clones are absent from its copies; in checked studies, under half trace to an unresolved V gene, and the reason for the others is unknown. This sample comprises 35,000 to 45,000 clones, 82% of them detected only once. 20% to 25% of the sample lies in the top ten. The sequencing used CD4+ or CD8+ T cells sorted from blood, collected in a trial of the OX40 agonist ivuxolimab. These TCRs come from an adult with an advanced solid tumor such as melanoma, head and neck, liver or kidney cancer.

The chain joins TRBV4-3 to TRBJ1-4; 9 positions match TRBD1. This CDR3 comprises 15 residues. With 2 bases clipped from V and 6 bases from J, the junction kept 4 bases outside the gene matches. From germline, CDR1 is LGHNA and CDR2 YSLEER. The CDR3 loop is CASSQSGQGHEKLFF. CDR3 nucleotide sequence: TGCGCCAGCAGCCAATCGGGACAGGGACATGAAAAACTGTTTTTT.

The chain recombines TRBV18 with TRBJ2-3; tentatively, D is TRBD1 or TRBD2 (6 bases each). Deletions cut 2 bases from V and 0 bases from J, with 12 bases between. The CDR3 runs to 16 residues. Germline values: CDR1 KGHSH, CDR2 LQKENI. The chain's CDR3 is CASSPVGGSSTDTQYF. CDR3 sequence (DNA): TGTGCCAGCTCACCAGTCGGGGGCTCTAGCACAGATACGCAGTATTTT.

Only a few counts were recorded for this clone. This rearrangement joins TRBV29-1 to TRBJ1-2; D unresolved. CDR3 length equals 13 residues. CDR1 is SQVTM and CDR2 is ANQGSEA in the germline V gene. V was cut by 8 bases and J by 6 bases, with 19 bases left in between. CDR3 residues: CSFSDGFSDGYTF. DNA of the CDR3: TGCAGCTTCTCAGATGGGTTTAGTGATGGCTACACCTTC.

The chain employs TRBV7-9 and TRBJ1-2, with TRBD1 as a possible D gene (6 bases). CDR3 length: 13 amino acids. Deletions cut 6 bases from V and 7 bases from J, with 15 bases between. Looked up from germline, CDR1 is SEHNR and CDR2 is FQNEAQ (reference sequence). Here the CDR3 DNA reads TGTGCCAGCAGTTTGGGGGCAGGGTTTGGCTACACCTTC. Translation: CASSLGAGFGYTF.

This clone was recorded once. The rearrangement joins TRBV6-5 to TRBJ2-7; possible D gene TRBD1, 6 bases. The CDR3 contains 13 residues. Germline V gene data show CDR1 as MNHEY and CDR2 as SVGAGI. The ends were cut back, 6 bases at V and 5 bases at J, with 14 bases in the middle. The CDR3 DNA reads as TGTGCCAGCAGGCCGGGACATTTAAACGAGCAGTACTTC. Translation gives CASRPGHLNEQYF.

The chain is built from TRBV27 and TRBJ2-7; a weak D match, TRBD1 (6 bases). This CDR3 is 12 amino acids long. Germline CDR1 is MNHEY and CDR2 is SMNVEV (reference sequence). Trimming left V 6 bases short and J 7 bases short, with 13 bases between. The CDR3 here is CASRGAVREQYF. As DNA, the CDR3 is TGTGCCAGCAGGGGGGCGGTGCGGGAGCAGTACTTC.

The V and J genes are TRBV25-1 and TRBJ2-2; D possibly corresponds to TRBD1 (6 bases). V was trimmed by 7 bases and J by 2 bases, leaving 11 bases between them. CDR3 length: 14 residues. Germline lookup yields CDR1 MGHDK and CDR2 SYGVNS. Here the CDR3 reads CASIETGNTGELFF. CDR3 in DNA: TGTGCCAGCATTGAGACAGGCAACACCGGGGAGCTGTTTTTT.

This sequence joins TRBV27 and TRBJ2-2; D gene ambiguous. V gave up 6 bases and J gave up 0 bases, with 5 bases separating them. The CDR3 covers 13 residues. Looked up from germline, CDR1 is MNHEY and CDR2 is SMNVEV (reference sequence). The CDR3 spells CASSIANTGELFF. CDR3 coding DNA: TGTGCCAGCAGCATAGCGAACACCGGGGAGCTGTTTTTT.

The chain combines TRBV10-3 with TRBJ1-5, with D unresolved. V was trimmed by 5 bases and J by 4 bases, leaving 15 bases between them. CDR1 and CDR2 from the germline V gene are ENHRY and SYGVKD. This CDR3 contains 15 residues. The CDR3 bases are TGTGCCATCAGTCCCTCCGCCGGGGAAAATCAGCCCCAGCATTTT. It specifies CAISPSAGENQPQHF.

V usage is TRBV5-6 and J usage is TRBJ1-3; D gene ambiguous. V was pared by 0 bases and J by 4 bases, with 2 bases between. The CDR3 consists of 12 residues. CDR1 is SGHDT, CDR2 YYEEEE, per germline. The CDR3 DNA reads TGTGCCAGCAGCTTGGTCGGAAACACCATATATTTT. Translated, it gives CASSLVGNTIYF.

The V call is TRBV29-1, the J call TRBJ1-1; 10 positions agree with TRBD1. The CDR3 contains 13 residues. Germline-derived CDR1 and CDR2 are SQVTM and ANQGSEA. V lost 7 bases and J lost 0; bases outside the gene matches: 2. The CDR3 spells CSGQGALNTEAFF. The CDR3 DNA reads as TGCAGCGGACAGGGGGCCCTGAACACTGAAGCTTTCTTT.

CDR3 in amino acids: CASSASGQAGEKLFF. The CDR3 nucleotides are TGTGCCAGCAGCGCCTCAGGGCAGGCAGGAGAAAAACTGTTTTTT. The chain recombines TRBV9 with TRBJ1-4, with D perhaps matching TRBD1 (5 bases). V dropped 3 bases and J dropped 8 bases, with 17 bases sitting between them. CDR3 size: 15 residues. Germline V gene data show CDR1 as SGDLS and CDR2 as YYNGEE.

This clone was recorded once. V usage is TRBV9 and J usage is TRBJ2-5, with D unclear. This CDR3 is built from 16 residues. The ends were cut back, 0 bases at V and 0 bases at J, with 12 bases in the middle. Germline CDR1 is SGDLS and CDR2 is YYNGEE. CDR3 protein: CASSVEAYGYQETQYF. The CDR3 DNA is TGTGCCAGCAGCGTAGAGGCCTACGGCTACCAAGAGACCCAGTACTTC.

The chain is built from TRBV4-3 and TRBJ1-3, with no clear D. The CDR3 extends over 15 amino acids. Trimming stripped 0 bases from V and 0 bases from J, with 6 bases between. CDR1 and CDR2 from the germline V gene are LGHNA and YSLEER. The CDR3 DNA reads as TGCGCCAGCAGCCAAGATCGTATCTCTGGAAACACCATATATTTT. Amino acids: CASSQDRISGNTIYF.

V gene TRBV4-1 combines with J gene TRBJ2-5; D not certain. The germline CDR1 and CDR2 sequences are MGHRA and YSYEKL. The CDR3 spans 13 residues. V lost 1 base and J lost 4, with 7 bases in between. The CDR3 nucleotides read TGCGCCAGCAGCCAAGGGGAAGGAGAGACCCAGTACTTC. It encodes CASSQGEGETQYF.

The rearrangement links TRBV5-6 to TRBJ2-2; the D gene is possibly TRBD2 (6 bases). The germline V gene has CDR1 SGHDT and CDR2 YYEEEE. This CDR3 has 19 amino acids. V lost 3 bases to trimming and J lost 1 base, with 22 bases between them. CDR3 bases: TGTGCCAGCAGCTCGTATCGTTATTCGGGACTGCAGAACACCGGGGAGCTGTTTTTT. Its protein product is CASSSYRYSGLQNTGELFF.

The gene calls are TRBV7-2 and TRBJ2-5; 8 bases are shared with TRBD2. Germline CDR1 SGHTA, CDR2 FQGNSA. The CDR3 runs 16 residues. Trimming at V came to 1 base and at J to 5 bases, leaving 9 bases not matched to a gene. CDR3 sequence: CASSLGGGGRGETQYF. CDR3 coding DNA: TGTGCCAGCAGCTTAGGTGGCGGGGGGAGAGGGGAGACCCAGTACTTC. The full variable domain, in which reference TRBV7-2 and TRBJ2-5 provide the parts outside the CDR3, is GAGVSQSPSNKVTEKGKDVELRCDPISGHTALYWYRQSLGQGLEFLIYFQGNSAPDKSGLPSDRFSAERTGGSVSTLTIQRTQQEDSAVYLCASSLGGGGRGETQYFGPGTRLLVL.